The rows below give T cell receptor beta chains drawn from one sample of a study of cytomegalovirus exposure and HLA in healthy donors. Here immunoSEQ multiplex PCR was the method, and the copy in TCRdb shows in-frame clones only, minus some. The sample lists about 170,000 clones; around 84% were seen once. The sequenced sample consisted of PBMCs. The receptors shown here come from a man aged 25-45 years in good health and CMV-seropositive. CDR3s include the opening cysteine and the closing phenylalanine or tryptophan.

V	J	CDR3
TRBV29-1	TRBJ2-5	CSARQEIQTQYF
TRBV7-9	TRBJ2-4	CASSYTGIPNIQYF
TRBV7-3	TRBJ2-5	CASSPSLAPVTTQYF
TRBV7-2	TRBJ1-1	CASSLARGGAAFF
TRBV15	TRBJ1-3	CATSRNRGGGGNTIYF
TRBV5-4	TRBJ1-1	CASSSAGNTEAFF
TRBV6-5	TRBJ1-2	CASTRGGQGINGYTF
TRBV2	TRBJ1-2	CASSADRGLYGYTF
TRBV9	TRBJ1-6	CASSPGLNSPLHF
TRBV15	TRBJ2-3	CATSTQPGGRDTQYF
TRBV11-2	TRBJ1-1	CASSLALGRNTEAFF
TRBV29-1	TRBJ1-4	CSVASGTDREKLFF
TRBV29-1	TRBJ1-2	CSVEQGGNGYTF
TRBV5-8	TRBJ2-3	CASSFPSGNTQYF
TRBV11-3	TRBJ1-2	CASSLVAGAIYGYTF
TRBV18	TRBJ1-5	CASSLELRGPQHF
TRBV2	TRBJ1-3	CASTPTGPGNTIYF
TRBV6-1	TRBJ1-5	CASSLTGEVQPQHF
TRBV9	TRBJ1-1	CASTQVGAMNTEAFF
TRBV11-2	TRBJ2-3	CASSLVGGPLRDTQYF
TRBV4-3	TRBJ2-1	CASSLLTGGFSYNEQFF
TRBV29-1	TRBJ2-2	CSVEIGSRGAWTGELFF
TRBV27	TRBJ2-3	CASSLGPGQGASDTQYF
TRBV28	TRBJ1-2	CASSLGDGYTF
TRBV5-1	TRBJ2-7	CASSPSSGSKYEQYF
TRBV6-6	TRBJ2-1	CASSFPGGNEQFF
TRBV4-3	TRBJ1-1	CASSQGIVGADTEAFF
TRBV2	TRBJ1-6	CASSEDRANSPLHF
TRBV5-6	TRBJ1-3	CASSLGVGGNTIYF
TRBV4-1	TRBJ2-3	CASSQGASGIDTQYF
TRBV4-2	TRBJ2-7	CASSQETSGSTYEQYF
TRBV5-4	TRBJ2-3	CASRLALVTDTQYF
TRBV7-6	TRBJ2-5	CASSSRATGSQETQYF